What follows are 31 T cell receptor beta chains derived from one specimen sequenced in a study of shared clonotypes between healthy human individuals. Profiling relied on immunoSEQ multiplex PCR, and the TCRdb table lists in-frame clones only, not all of them. This table has some 650,000 clones, more than 95% appearing once. Sample: naive CD4+ T cells sorted from blood. The subset was: CD45RA+ positively selected. Receptors originate from a woman aged 25 to 45 in good health.

This clone is a singleton in its sample. The chain joins TRBV29-1 to TRBJ2-5, with D tentatively TRBD1 (6 bases). CDR3 length: 15 amino acids. Germline lookup yields CDR1 SQVTM and CDR2 ANQGSEA. Trimming took 1 base from V and 2 from J, leaving 14 bases between them. As DNA, the CDR3 is TGCAGCGTTGAAGGGGGGCCAAGTTTTCAAGAGACCCAGTACTTC. Its protein is CSVEGGPSFQETQYF.

In its sample, this clone was seen once. J is TRBJ2-3 and V is TRBV19; a possible D gene is TRBD1 (5 bases). Germline lookup yields CDR1 LNHDA and CDR2 SQIVND (reference sequence). Trimming removed 4 bases at V and 2 bases at J, with 7 bases between. The CDR3 totals 13 residues. The DNA for the CDR3 is TGTGCCAGTAGTACCAGGGTCACAGATACGCAGTATTTT. Translating it yields CASSTRVTDTQYF.

CDR3 sequence: CASRRDSESGEQFF. The CDR3 nucleotides are TGTGCCAGCAGAAGGGACAGTGAATCGGGTGAGCAGTTCTTC. This sequence joins TRBV6-1 and TRBJ2-1; 7 nucleotides agree with TRBD1. The ends lost 6 bases at V and 9 bases at J; junction bases unmatched: 11. This CDR3 region has 14 residues. From germline, CDR1 is MNHNS and CDR2 SASEGT.

The V gene is TRBV10-1, the J gene TRBJ2-1; D uncertain. CDR1 WNHNN and CDR2 SYGVQD come from the germline V gene (reference sequence). V gave up 3 bases and J gave up 3 bases, with 12 bases separating them. The CDR3 runs 15 residues. The CDR3 spells CASSDSQALYNEQFF. CDR3 in DNA: TGCGCCAGCAGTGATTCCCAAGCCCTCTACAATGAGCAGTTCTTC.

The V call is TRBV11-1, the J call TRBJ1-3; D remains unclear. The germline gives CDR1 SGHAT, CDR2 FQDESV (reference sequence). This CDR3 has 16 residues. V was trimmed by 4 bases and J by 2 bases, leaving 15 bases between them. CDR3 residues: CASSSRDLGPGNTIYF. In DNA form, the CDR3 reads TGTGCCAGCAGCTCCCGTGACCTGGGCCCTGGAAACACCATATATTTT.

This chain uses TRBV15 with TRBJ1-1; D is unresolved. Trimming cost V 0 bases and J 6 bases, with 8 bases left between them. The CDR3 has 13 amino acids. Germline V gene lookup returns CDR1 LNHNV and CDR2 YYDKDF (reference sequence). The CDR3 coding sequence is TGTGCCACCAGCAGAGAGATGTGGTCTGAAGCTTTCTTT. Residues: CATSREMWSEAFF.

This sequence joins TRBV2 and TRBJ1-3, with D maybe TRBD1 (5 bases). Germline V CDR1 and CDR2: SNHLY, FYNNEI. Trimming took off 7 bases at V and 0 bases at J, with 10 bases between the two ends. The CDR3 is made up of 14 amino acids. The CDR3 loop reads CASTRGVSGNTIYF. CDR3 coding DNA: TGTGCCAGCACCCGGGGGGTCTCTGGAAACACCATATATTTT.

The sample holds one count of this clone. The V gene is TRBV11-2, the J gene TRBJ1-4; no clear D. Trimming cost V 4 bases and J 0 bases, with 9 bases left between them. The CDR3 runs to 15 residues. CDR1 and CDR2 from the germline V gene are SGHAT and FQNNGV. The DNA for the CDR3 is TGTGCCAGCAGCTGGCAGGATGCAACTAATGAAAAACTGTTTTTT. Its protein is CASSWQDATNEKLFF.

The V gene is TRBV28, the J gene TRBJ2-1, with 10 bases fitting TRBD1. The CDR3 sequence is 13 residues long. V lost 6 bases to trimming and J lost 7 bases; unmatched junction nucleotides: 3. Germline CDR1 MDHEN, CDR2 SYDVKM. The CDR3 region is CASSRTGGNEQFF. CDR3 in DNA: TGTGCCAGCAGCCGGACAGGGGGGAATGAGCAGTTCTTC.

The rearrangement joins TRBV5-6 to TRBJ1-2, with 7 bases that match TRBD1. V lost 4 bases, J lost 8 bases, and 8 bases stayed unmatched. The germline V gene encodes CDR1 SGHDT and CDR2 YYEEEE. This CDR3 has 13 residues. CDR3 amino acids: CASSPYQGDGYTF. CDR3 bases: TGTGCCAGCAGCCCATACCAGGGGGACGGCTACACCTTC. Together with reference TRBV5-6 and TRBJ1-2, the CDR3 gives the full variable domain: DAGVTQSPTHLIKTRGQQVTLRCSPKSGHDTVSWYQQALGQGPQFIFQYYEEEERQRGNFPDRFSGHQFPNYSSELNVNALLLGDSALYLCASSPYQGDGYTFGSGTRLTVV.

This chain links TRBV18 with TRBJ2-7, with D perhaps matching TRBD2 (5 bases). V was shortened by 2 bases and J by 6 bases, with 14 bases between the two germline ends. Germline lookup yields CDR1 KGHSH and CDR2 LQKENI. The CDR3 totals 14 residues. The CDR3 coding sequence is TGTGCCAGCTCACCAACTAGGGCTGATGGCGAGCAGTACTTC. Its protein product is CASSPTRADGEQYF.

The chain employs TRBV19 and TRBJ2-1; no definite D call. The CDR3 contains 11 residues. The V and J ends lost 4 bases and 9 bases respectively, with 7 bases between them. Germline V gene sequence: CDR1 LNHDA, CDR2 SQIVND (reference sequence). The CDR3 nucleotides are TGTGCCAGTAGTAATATAGTTGAGCAGTTCTTC. It translates to CASSNIVEQFF.

The chain has TRBV18 and TRBJ2-1, with a possible D match to TRBD1 (5 bases). The germline V gene has CDR1 KGHSH and CDR2 LQKENI. The V end was cut by 0 bases, the J end by 7 bases, with 10 bases between. The CDR3 runs to 14 residues. CDR3 protein: CASSPPRQMNEQFF. In DNA, the CDR3 is TGTGCCAGCTCACCACCGAGACAGATGAATGAGCAGTTCTTC.

The chain is built from TRBV7-2 and TRBJ2-5, with TRBD2 matching over 9 bases. Germline CDR1 and CDR2: SGHTA and FQGNSA. This CDR3 is 17 amino acids long. V was clipped by 2 bases and J by 5 bases; unmatched bases: 12. CDR3 sequence (DNA): TGTGCCAGCAGCTTATTCGCTAGCGGGACCTTCCGGGAGACCCAGTACTTC. Amino acid sequence: CASSLFASGTFRETQYF.

Only one count was recorded for this clone. V and J are TRBV20-1 and TRBJ1-1; the D gene is possibly TRBD1 (5 bases). The CDR3 spans 11 residues. The V end was cut by 0 bases, the J end by 10 bases, with 9 bases between. CDR1 DFQATT and CDR2 SNEGSKA come from the germline V gene (reference sequence). The CDR3 sequence: CSAREKGTAFF. The CDR3 DNA reads TGCAGTGCTAGAGAAAAGGGGACAGCTTTCTTT.

The V gene is TRBV28, the J gene TRBJ1-2; D ambiguous. Germline CDR1 is MDHEN and CDR2 is SYDVKM. CDR3 size: 14 residues. V was pared by 5 bases and J by 2 bases, with 12 bases between. CDR3 nucleotides: TGTGCCAGCAGTGAATTGGGCCTCAACTATGGCTACACCTTC. As protein: CASSELGLNYGYTF.

The chain carries TRBV20-1 and TRBJ2-4; D is undetermined. The CDR3 is made up of 10 amino acids. Germline CDR1 DFQATT, CDR2 SNEGSKA (reference sequence). Trimming left V 6 bases short and J 7 bases short, with 7 bases between. The CDR3 nucleotides are TGCAGTGCAAGGCGGAACATTCAGTACTTC. Translation: CSARRNIQYF.

The chain recombines TRBV2 with TRBJ2-3, with D hard to call. Trimming pared 6 bases from V and 2 bases from J, leaving 9 bases between. This CDR3 has 13 amino acids. Germline V gene lookup returns CDR1 SNHLY and CDR2 FYNNEI. The CDR3 reads CASSPIFTDTQYF. As DNA, the CDR3 is TGTGCCAGCAGCCCAATATTCACAGATACGCAGTATTTT. Together with reference TRBV2 and TRBJ2-3, the CDR3 gives the full variable domain: EPEVTQTPSHQVTQMGQEVILRCVPISNHLYFYWYRQILGQKVEFLVSFYNNEISEKSEIFDDQFSVERPDGSNFTLKIRSTKLEDSAMYFCASSPIFTDTQYFGPGTRLTVL.

The V and J genes are TRBV28 and TRBJ1-1, with 7 positions matching TRBD1. The CDR3 extends over 17 amino acids. V lost 4 bases to trimming and J lost 5 bases; unmatched junction nucleotides: 16. CDR1 and CDR2 from the germline V gene are MDHEN and SYDVKM. The CDR3 region has the DNA TGTGCCAGCAGTTCCCCCCCACGACAGGGACTCCGGACTGAAGCTTTCTTT. It encodes CASSSPPRQGLRTEAFF.

This clone was recorded a few times. J is TRBJ1-2 and V is TRBV27; 7 nucleotides match TRBD1. Germline V CDR1 and CDR2: MNHEY, SMNVEV (reference sequence). The CDR3 loop spans 13 amino acids. V shed 5 bases, J shed 5 bases, and the junction held 5 bases outside the gene matches. CDR3 in amino acids: CASSHDRDYGYTF. Here the CDR3 DNA reads TGTGCCAGCAGTCACGACAGGGATTATGGCTACACCTTC.

This chain joins TRBV19 and TRBJ2-1; a weak D match, TRBD2 (6 bases). The CDR3 is 14 amino acids. From germline, CDR1 is LNHDA and CDR2 SQIVND (reference sequence). With 4 bases removed from V and 7 bases from J, the gap between germline ends came to 14 bases. The CDR3 protein is CASSTGPRGNEQFF. As DNA, the CDR3 is TGTGCCAGTAGTACAGGACCCCGGGGGAATGAGCAGTTCTTC.

This clone was seen only once. V usage is TRBV5-6 and J usage is TRBJ2-1, with 10 positions matching TRBD2. The CDR3 extends over 16 amino acids. Per the germline V gene, CDR1 is SGHDT and CDR2 is YYEEEE. V lost 3 bases to trimming and J lost 5 bases; unmatched junction nucleotides: 8. Written as DNA, the CDR3 is TGTGCCAGCAGCTATACGGGACTAGCGCCCGACAATGAGCAGTTCTTC. This encodes CASSYTGLAPDNEQFF.

The rearrangement joins TRBV28 to TRBJ1-4; TRBD1 matches 7 bases. This CDR3 region has 14 residues. Germline-derived CDR1 and CDR2 are MDHEN and SYDVKM. The V and J ends lost 11 bases and 5 bases, in that order; junction bases with no gene match: 11. The CDR3 coding sequence is TGTGCCGCATCCGGGACAGCCCCGAATGAAAAACTGTTTTTT. It translates to CAASGTAPNEKLFF.

The chain employs TRBV28 and TRBJ2-7; 8 bases map to TRBD1. With 9 bases clipped from V and 4 bases from J, the junction kept 8 bases outside the gene matches. CDR3 length: 13 residues. Germline CDR1 reads MDHEN; CDR2 reads SYDVKM. The CDR3 DNA is TGTGCCAGTACGGGACAGGTGCTATACGAGCAGTACTTC. It yields the protein CASTGQVLYEQYF.

Note on this clone: This sample also contains other DNA sequences that code for the same CDR3. CDR3 DNA: TGTGCCAGCAGTTTACAGCAGGGGGCACTTTATGGCTACACCTTC. Protein: CASSLQQGALYGYTF. This sequence joins TRBV27 and TRBJ1-2; TRBD1 agrees at 8 bases. CDR1 and CDR2 from the germline V gene are MNHEY and SMNVEV (reference sequence). The J segment lost 5 bases and the V segment lost 2 bases, leaving 7 bases of the junction unmatched. CDR3 length: 15 amino acids.

The rearrangement links TRBV5-1 to TRBJ2-5, with TRBD1 matching 7 bases. The germline CDR1 and CDR2 sequences are SGHRS and YFSETQ. Trimming took 4 bases from V and 4 from J; bases not matched to a gene: 10. The CDR3 consists of 15 residues. In DNA, the CDR3 is TGCGCCAGCAGCCCGGGACAGTCATTTTTAGAGACCCAGTACTTC. This codes for CASSPGQSFLETQYF. The whole variable domain, remainder taken from reference TRBV5-1 and TRBJ2-5, is KAGVTQTPRYLIKTRGQQVTLSCSPISGHRSVSWYQQTPGQGLQFLFEYFSETQRNKGNFPGRFSGRQFSNSRSEMNVSTLELGDSALYLCASSPGQSFLETQYFGPGTRLLVL.

This chain connects TRBV27 to TRBJ2-2; possibly TRBD1 for D (6 bases). V dropped 3 bases and J dropped 5 bases, with 13 bases sitting between them. The CDR3 sequence is 15 residues long. Per the germline V gene, CDR1 is MNHEY and CDR2 is SMNVEV (reference sequence). This CDR3 is CASSLDRLLTGELFF. The CDR3 bases are TGTGCCAGCAGTTTGGACAGACTTTTGACCGGGGAGCTGTTTTTT.

This sequence joins TRBV19 and TRBJ2-7, with 8 nucleotides matching TRBD1. The CDR3 sequence is 15 residues long. Unmatched junction bases numbered 9, after V lost 5 bases and J lost 3 bases. Germline CDR1 reads LNHDA; CDR2 reads SQIVND (reference sequence). The CDR3 DNA reads TGTGCCAGTAGTTCCGGGACAGGTTTCCGCTACGAGCAGTACTTC. It translates to CASSSGTGFRYEQYF.

The chain combines TRBV19 with TRBJ1-5; D gene uncertain. Deletions cut 7 bases from V and 7 bases from J, with 14 bases between. CDR1 and CDR2 (germline): LNHDA, SQIVND (reference sequence). This CDR3 comprises 13 residues. CDR3 bases: TGTGCCAGTACCCCCGGGGTGGGGCAGCCCCAGCATTTT. This codes for CASTPGVGQPQHF.

The CDR3 coding sequence is TGCGCCAGCAGCCAAGCTTGGTTGGGGACAGATACGCAGTATTTT. This sequence encodes CASSQAWLGTDTQYF. The V and J genes are TRBV4-1 and TRBJ2-3; no firm D call. This CDR3 spans 15 amino acids. Trimming left V 1 base short and J 3 bases short, with 11 bases between. CDR1 and CDR2 (germline): MGHRA, YSYEKL.

V and J are TRBV29-1 and TRBJ2-3, with 9 bases that match TRBD1. From germline, CDR1 is SQVTM and CDR2 ANQGSEA. The length of the CDR3 is 13 residues. Unmatched junction bases numbered 4, after V lost 4 bases and J lost 5 bases. CDR3: CSVARTGVDTQYF. The CDR3 DNA is TGCAGCGTTGCAAGGACAGGGGTAGATACGCAGTATTTT.